The rows below give T cell receptor beta chains drawn from one sample of a study of beta chain features in type 1 diabetes. Sequencing used immunoSEQ multiplex PCR; TCRdb keeps in-frame clones, though not all of them. The profile shows under 300,000 clones, 25% to 35% of them singletons. The sample was central memory CD4+ T cells from blood. Source of these receptors: a man under 40 in good health. The CDR3 runs from the conserved cysteine through the conserved F or W. Fields, in order: J gene, V gene, clone size, D gene, CDR3 DNA, CDR3 protein. A D gene is named only where the DNA matches it firmly. Clone size appears in some rows only: once, few, many, or a class for an expanded clone.

J: TRBJ2-1
V: TRBV9
size: NA
D: NA
DNA: TGTGCCAGCAGCGTTGGAGGGACCCACAATGAGCAGTTCTTC
CDR3: CASSVGGTHNEQFF

J: TRBJ2-1
V: TRBV28
size: NA
D: TRBD2
DNA: TGTGCCAGCAGTTCACCCGCCCTCGAGCGGGAGCGGAATGAGCAGTTCTTC
CDR3: CASSSPALERERNEQFF

J: TRBJ1-1
V: TRBV4-2
size: NA
D: NA
DNA: TGTGCCAGCAGCCAACCCGACAAGAACACTGAAGCTTTCTTT
CDR3: CASSQPDKNTEAFF

J: TRBJ2-2
V: TRBV5-1
size: NA
D: TRBD1
DNA: TGCGCCAGCAGCCCCGGGACAGTGGGCACCGGGGAGCTGTTTTTT
CDR3: CASSPGTVGTGELFF

J: TRBJ2-2
V: TRBV7-6
size: few
D: TRBD2
DNA: TGTGCCAGCAGCGCGGCCTATCTAGCGGGGAAGAACACCGGGGAGCTGTTTTTT
CDR3: CASSAAYLAGKNTGELFF

J: TRBJ2-3
V: TRBV11-2
size: many
D: NA
DNA: TGTGCCAGCAGCTTAGATTTCCGTAACGCGCAGTATTTT
CDR3: CASSLDFRNAQYF

J: TRBJ1-1
V: TRBV30
size: NA
D: NA
DNA: TGTGCCTCCAATACCGGCGGGGCGGCTGAAGCTTTCTTT
CDR3: CASNTGGAAEAFF

J: TRBJ1-2
V: TRBV7-9
size: NA
D: NA
DNA: TGTGCCAGCAGCTCACACTTGACAGAGAACTATGGCTACACCTTC
CDR3: CASSSHLTENYGYTF

J: TRBJ2-1
V: TRBV27
size: few
D: TRBD2
DNA: TGTGCCAGCAGTCCCAGCCCTCGACTAGCGGGACACAATGAGCAGTTCTTC
CDR3: CASSPSPRLAGHNEQFF

J: TRBJ2-3
V: TRBV6-6
size: NA
D: NA
DNA: TGTGCCAGCAGTTACGGGCTCCTGAGGACCCTCGATACGCAGTATTTT
CDR3: CASSYGLLRTLDTQYF

J: TRBJ2-2
V: TRBV7-9
size: NA
D: NA
DNA: TGTGCCAGCAGCATCACCCTGGGACTGACCACCGGGGAGCTGTTTTTT
CDR3: CASSITLGLTTGELFF

J: TRBJ2-3
V: TRBV10-3
size: NA
D: TRBD2
DNA: TGTGCCATCGGAGCGGGGGGAAGCACAGATACGCAGTATTTT
CDR3: CAIGAGGSTDTQYF

J: TRBJ1-5
V: TRBV6-6
size: NA
D: NA
DNA: TGTGCCAGCAGTTACTCGAAGGGAAGGGAACAGCCCCAGCATTTT
CDR3: CASSYSKGREQPQHF

J: TRBJ1-2
V: TRBV21-1
size: NA
D: NA
DNA: TGTGCCAGCACCACCCAGGGGTATGGCTACACCTTC
CDR3: CASTTQGYGYTF

J: TRBJ2-3
V: TRBV7-2
size: many
D: NA
DNA: TGTGCCAGCAGCAGGGGGGTCTTAGGCACAGATACGCAGTATTTT
CDR3: CASSRGVLGTDTQYF

J: TRBJ2-6
V: TRBV6-6
size: once
D: NA
DNA: TGTGCCAGCGGAGCTAGCTTCTCTGGGGCCAACGTCCTGACTTTC
CDR3: CASGASFSGANVLTF

J: TRBJ2-7
V: TRBV5-8
size: NA
D: TRBD2
DNA: TGTGCCAGCAGCTTCCGGAGGACTAGCGAGAGGAACGAGCAGTACTTC
CDR3: CASSFRRTSERNEQYF

J: TRBJ2-7
V: TRBV19
size: once
D: NA
DNA: TGTGCCAGTAGTACCCGGGACCCCAGGAACGAGCAGTACTTC
CDR3: CASSTRDPRNEQYF

J: TRBJ1-5
V: TRBV18
size: few
D: TRBD1
DNA: TGTGCCAGCTCACCCTGGCAGACAGGGGTCGGCAATCAGCCCCAGCATTTT
CDR3: CASSPWQTGVGNQPQHF

J: TRBJ2-3
V: TRBV23-1
size: NA
D: NA
DNA: TGCGCCAGCAGTCAATTGGGTACCCCGGAAGGCCGCACAGATACGCAGTATTTT
CDR3: CASSQLGTPEGRTDTQYF

J: TRBJ2-2
V: TRBV27
size: NA
D: TRBD1
DNA: TGTGCCAGCCGGGTAACGGGACAGATGAACACCGGGGAGCTGTTTTTT
CDR3: CASRVTGQMNTGELFF

J: TRBJ2-5
V: TRBV7-6
size: NA
D: TRBD2
DNA: TGTGCCAGCAGCCCCGGGACTAGCACGGAGACCCAGTACTTC
CDR3: CASSPGTSTETQYF

J: TRBJ1-5
V: TRBV30
size: NA
D: NA
DNA: TGTGCCTGGAGTCAAGGAGGCAATCAGCCCCAGCATTTT
CDR3: CAWSQGGNQPQHF

J: TRBJ2-2
V: TRBV10-3
size: few
D: TRBD2
DNA: TGTGCCATCAGACCAGGACTAGACGGCGGGGAGCTGTTTTTT
CDR3: CAIRPGLDGGELFF

J: TRBJ1-5
V: TRBV7-2
size: NA
D: TRBD1
DNA: TGTGCCAGCAGCTCTCGACAGGGAGGCAGCAATCAGCCCCAGCATTTT
CDR3: CASSSRQGGSNQPQHF

J: TRBJ2-7
V: TRBV30
size: few
D: TRBD2
DNA: TGTGCCTGGGAGCCTCCGGGACTAGCCTACGAGCAGTACTTC
CDR3: CAWEPPGLAYEQYF

J: TRBJ2-1
V: TRBV29-1
size: few
D: TRBD2
DNA: TGCAGCGTTCGTGGGGCTAGCGGGAAGAGTGAGCAGTTCTTC
CDR3: CSVRGASGKSEQFF

J: TRBJ2-3
V: TRBV13
size: NA
D: TRBD2
DNA: TGTGCCAGCAGCTTAGGGCCTAGCGGTAGTACTACGCAGTATTTT
CDR3: CASSLGPSGSTTQYF

J: TRBJ2-7
V: TRBV28
size: NA
D: TRBD2
DNA: TGTGCCAGCAGTTTTATGAGCGGGAGAAATCCCTACGAGCAGTACTTC
CDR3: CASSFMSGRNPYEQYF

J: TRBJ1-1
V: TRBV30
size: NA
D: TRBD1
DNA: TGTGCCTGGAGTTGGACAGGATACACTGAAGCTTTCTTT
CDR3: CAWSWTGYTEAFF

J: TRBJ2-1
V: TRBV29-1
size: few
D: TRBD1
DNA: TGCAGCGTTGGACAGGGGCTCCGGAGTGAGCAGTTCTTC
CDR3: CSVGQGLRSEQFF

J: TRBJ2-5
V: TRBV28
size: NA
D: TRBD2
DNA: TGTGCCAGCACCGCGGGGGGAAAGCGGGAGGGGTCGGAGACCCAGTACTTC
CDR3: CASTAGGKREGSETQYF

J: TRBJ2-3
V: TRBV7-9
size: NA
D: TRBD2
DNA: TGTGCCAGCGCGGGACTAGTGGTTTTCGATACGCAGTATTTT
CDR3: CASAGLVVFDTQYF

J: TRBJ2-3
V: TRBV29-1
size: few
D: NA
DNA: TGCAGCGTTGCCACCGGCGGGATAGATACGCAGTATTTT
CDR3: CSVATGGIDTQYF

J: TRBJ2-7
V: TRBV11-2
size: NA
D: NA
DNA: TGTGCCAGCAGCCCGAGCTCCTACGAGCAGTACTTC
CDR3: CASSPSSYEQYF

J: TRBJ1-1
V: TRBV7-2
size: few
D: NA
DNA: TGTGCCAGCAGCTTCCGAGGGACCCAGAACACTGAAGCTTTCTTT
CDR3: CASSFRGTQNTEAFF

J: TRBJ1-6
V: TRBV9
size: NA
D: NA
DNA: TGTGCCAGCAACCGTGGGGGCAATTCACCCCTCCACTTT
CDR3: CASNRGGNSPLHF

J: TRBJ2-7
V: TRBV29-1
size: few
D: TRBD1
DNA: TGCAGCGTGCGGACAGGGGGAGCCTACGAGCAGTACTTC
CDR3: CSVRTGGAYEQYF

J: TRBJ2-7
V: TRBV29-1
size: few
D: TRBD1
DNA: TGCAGCGCCATGGGACAGGGTGGTTACGAGCAGTACTTC
CDR3: CSAMGQGGYEQYF

J: TRBJ2-1
V: TRBV10-2
size: NA
D: NA
DNA: TGCGCCAGCACTCAACAGCTCTCCTACAATGAGCAGTTCTTC
CDR3: CASTQQLSYNEQFF

J: TRBJ1-5
V: TRBV7-2
size: few
D: TRBD1
DNA: TGTGCCAGCAGCCCGGACAGGGGAAGCAATCAGCCCCAGCATTTT
CDR3: CASSPDRGSNQPQHF

J: TRBJ2-4
V: TRBV19
size: NA
D: TRBD2
DNA: TGTGCCAGTAGTAGGAGCGGGAGTAAGGGGGGAGCCAAAAACATTCAGTACTTC
CDR3: CASSRSGSKGGAKNIQYF

J: TRBJ1-2
V: TRBV29-1
size: few
D: NA
DNA: TGCAGCGCTCGGAAGAGGGAGGGAGCTAACTATGGCTACACCTTC
CDR3: CSARKREGANYGYTF

J: TRBJ2-3
V: TRBV30
size: few
D: NA
DNA: TGTGCCTGGAGGAAGGGGGGAGGGACAGATACGCAGTATTTT
CDR3: CAWRKGGGTDTQYF

J: TRBJ2-2
V: TRBV11-2
size: NA
D: TRBD2
DNA: TGTGCCAGCAGCCCGTCTAGCGGGAGCGCCGGGGAGCTGTTTTTT
CDR3: CASSPSSGSAGELFF

J: TRBJ2-5
V: TRBV5-1
size: few
D: TRBD1
DNA: TGCGCCAGCAGCCAAATGACAGGGGGAGAGACCCAGTACTTC
CDR3: CASSQMTGGETQYF

J: TRBJ2-5
V: TRBV10-3
size: many
D: NA
DNA: TGTGCCATCAGTGGCAGGGGCAGGGAGACCCAGTACTTC
CDR3: CAISGRGRETQYF

J: TRBJ1-1
V: TRBV6-5
size: NA
D: NA
DNA: TGTGCCAGCAGACCGAACAGGGTTAACCCTGAAGCTTTCTTT
CDR3: CASRPNRVNPEAFF

J: TRBJ2-7
V: TRBV30
size: NA
D: NA
DNA: TGTGCCTGGACTCCCGGGCAAGGCGAGCAGTACTTC
CDR3: CAWTPGQGEQYF

J: TRBJ1-2
V: TRBV19
size: few
D: TRBD1
DNA: TGTGCCAGCGGGGGACAGCTTTATGGCTACACCTTC
CDR3: CASGGQLYGYTF

J: TRBJ2-3
V: TRBV2
size: few
D: NA
DNA: TGTGCCAGCAGTGAACGCCTGCGTGGGGATACGCAGTATTTT
CDR3: CASSERLRGDTQYF

J: TRBJ1-3
V: TRBV14
size: NA
D: NA
DNA: TGTGCCAGCAGCCAGGTTTCGAACACCATATATTTT
CDR3: CASSQVSNTIYF